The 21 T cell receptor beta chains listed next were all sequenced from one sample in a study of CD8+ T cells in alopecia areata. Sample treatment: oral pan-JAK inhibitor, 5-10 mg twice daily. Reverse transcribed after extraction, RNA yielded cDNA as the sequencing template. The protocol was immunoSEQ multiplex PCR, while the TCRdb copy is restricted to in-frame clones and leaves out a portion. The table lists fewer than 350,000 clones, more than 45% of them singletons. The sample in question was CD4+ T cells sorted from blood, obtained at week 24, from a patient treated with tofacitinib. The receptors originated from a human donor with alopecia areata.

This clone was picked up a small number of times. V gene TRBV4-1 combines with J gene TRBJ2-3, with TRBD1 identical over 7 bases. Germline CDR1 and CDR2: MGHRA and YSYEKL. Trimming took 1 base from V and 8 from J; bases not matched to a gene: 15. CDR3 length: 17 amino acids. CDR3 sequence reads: CASSQAEKGQRTPTQYF. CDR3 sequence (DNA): TGCGCCAGCAGCCAAGCGGAAAAGGGACAGAGGACTCCTACGCAGTATTTT.

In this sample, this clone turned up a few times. The CDR3 region is CAWSKGERSNQPQHF. Here the CDR3 DNA reads TGTGCCTGGAGTAAAGGGGAAAGGAGCAATCAGCCCCAGCATTTT. The V gene is TRBV30, the J gene TRBJ1-5; possibly TRBD1 for D (5 bases). This CDR3 comprises 15 residues. Germline CDR1 is GTSNPN and CDR2 is SVGIG (reference sequence). The V and J ends lost 2 bases and 1 base respectively, with 12 bases between them.

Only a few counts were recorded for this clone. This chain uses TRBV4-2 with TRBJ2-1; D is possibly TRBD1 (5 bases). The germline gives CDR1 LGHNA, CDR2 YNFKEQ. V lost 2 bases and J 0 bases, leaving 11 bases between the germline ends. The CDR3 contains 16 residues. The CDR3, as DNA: TGTGCCAGCAGCCAAAGGGGAATCAGCTCCTACAATGAGCAGTTCTTC. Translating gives CASSQRGISSYNEQFF.

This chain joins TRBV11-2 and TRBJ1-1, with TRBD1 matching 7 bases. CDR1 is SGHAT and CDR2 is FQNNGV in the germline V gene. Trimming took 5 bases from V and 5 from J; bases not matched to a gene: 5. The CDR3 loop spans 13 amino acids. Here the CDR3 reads CASSVQGRTEAFF. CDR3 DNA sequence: TGTGCCAGCAGCGTACAGGGGCGGACTGAAGCTTTCTTT.

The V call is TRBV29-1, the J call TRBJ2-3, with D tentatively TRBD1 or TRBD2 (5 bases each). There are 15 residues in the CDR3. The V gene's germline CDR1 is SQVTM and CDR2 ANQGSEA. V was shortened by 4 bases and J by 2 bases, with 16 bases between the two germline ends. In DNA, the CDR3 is TGCAGCGTTGTCTTCTTGGGGACGACCACAGATACGCAGTATTTT. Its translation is CSVVFLGTTTDTQYF.

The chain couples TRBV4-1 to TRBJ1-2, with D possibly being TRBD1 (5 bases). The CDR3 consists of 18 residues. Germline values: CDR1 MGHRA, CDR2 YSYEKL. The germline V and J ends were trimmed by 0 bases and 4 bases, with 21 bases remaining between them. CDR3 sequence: CASSQDKSRAESSYGYTF. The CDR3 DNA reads TGCGCCAGCAGCCAAGATAAGAGCAGGGCAGAGTCCTCCTATGGCTACACCTTC.

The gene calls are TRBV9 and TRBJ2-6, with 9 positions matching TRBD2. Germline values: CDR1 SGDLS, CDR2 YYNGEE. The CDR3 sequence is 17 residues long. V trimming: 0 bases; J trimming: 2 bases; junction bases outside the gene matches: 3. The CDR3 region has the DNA TGTGCCAGCAGCGTAGGCGGGGGGGCCGCTGGGGCCAACGTCCTGACTTTC. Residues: CASSVGGGAAGANVLTF. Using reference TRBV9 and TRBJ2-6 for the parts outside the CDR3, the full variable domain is DSGVTQTPKHLITATGQRVTLRCSPRSGDLSVYWYQQSLDQGLQFLIQYYNGEERAKGNILERFSAQQFPDLHSELNLSSLELGDSALYFCASSVGGGAAGANVLTFGAGSRLTVL.

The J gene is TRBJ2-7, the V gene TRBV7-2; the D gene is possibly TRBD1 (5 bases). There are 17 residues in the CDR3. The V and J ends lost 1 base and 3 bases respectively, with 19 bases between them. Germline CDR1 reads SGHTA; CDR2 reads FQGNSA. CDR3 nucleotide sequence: TGTGCCAGCAGCTTAGAGGCCTCTGTAGGGGTGCGCTACGAGCAGTACTTC. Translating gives CASSLEASVGVRYEQYF.

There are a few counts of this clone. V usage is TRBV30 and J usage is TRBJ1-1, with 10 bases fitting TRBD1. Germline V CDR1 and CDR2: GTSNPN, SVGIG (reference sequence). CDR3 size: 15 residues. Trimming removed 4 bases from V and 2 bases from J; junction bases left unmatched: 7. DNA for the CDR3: TGTGCCTGGAACAGACAGGGGGCCTTAAACACTGAAGCTTTCTTT. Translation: CAWNRQGALNTEAFF.

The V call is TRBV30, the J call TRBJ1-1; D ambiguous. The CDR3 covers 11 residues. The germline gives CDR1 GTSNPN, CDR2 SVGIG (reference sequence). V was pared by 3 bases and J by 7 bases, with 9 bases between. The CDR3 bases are TGTGCCTGGAGCCCGGGGTATGAAGCTTTCTTT. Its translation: CAWSPGYEAFF. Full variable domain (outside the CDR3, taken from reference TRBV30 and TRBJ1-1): SQTIHQWPATLVQPVGSPLSLECTVEGTSNPNLYWYRQAAGRGLQLLFYSVGIGQISSEVPQNLSASRPQDRQFILSSKKLLLSDSGFYLCAWSPGYEAFFGQGTRLTVV.

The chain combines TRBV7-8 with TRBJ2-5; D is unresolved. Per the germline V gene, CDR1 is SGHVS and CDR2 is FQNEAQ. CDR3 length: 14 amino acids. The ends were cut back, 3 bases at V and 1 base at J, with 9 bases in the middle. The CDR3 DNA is TGTGCCAGCAGCTTTAACAGTCCCCAAGAGACCCAGTACTTC. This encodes CASSFNSPQETQYF.

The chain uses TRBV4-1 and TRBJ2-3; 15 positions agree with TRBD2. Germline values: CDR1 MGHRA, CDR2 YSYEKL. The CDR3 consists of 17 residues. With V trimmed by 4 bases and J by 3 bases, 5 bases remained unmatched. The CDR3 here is CASSLGLAGGQTDTQYF. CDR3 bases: TGCGCCAGCAGCCTAGGACTAGCGGGGGGGCAGACAGATACGCAGTATTTT.

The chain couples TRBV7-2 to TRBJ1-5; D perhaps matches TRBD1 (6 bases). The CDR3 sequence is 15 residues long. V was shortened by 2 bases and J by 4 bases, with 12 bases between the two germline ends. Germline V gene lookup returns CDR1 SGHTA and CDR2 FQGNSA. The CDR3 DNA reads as TGTGCCAGCAGCTTAATGGAGGGGGAAAATCAGCCCCAGCATTTT. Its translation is CASSLMEGENQPQHF.

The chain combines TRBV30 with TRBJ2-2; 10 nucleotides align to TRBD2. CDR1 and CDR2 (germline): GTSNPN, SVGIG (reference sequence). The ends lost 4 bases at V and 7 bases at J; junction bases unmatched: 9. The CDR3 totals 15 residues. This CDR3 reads CAWKRASGGYGELFF. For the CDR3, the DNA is TGTGCCTGGAAGCGGGCTAGCGGGGGTTACGGGGAGCTGTTTTTT.

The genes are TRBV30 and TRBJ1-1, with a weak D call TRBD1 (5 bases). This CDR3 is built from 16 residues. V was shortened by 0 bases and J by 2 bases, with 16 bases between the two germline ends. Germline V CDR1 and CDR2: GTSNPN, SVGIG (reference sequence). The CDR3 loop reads CAWSVQFGRANTEAFF. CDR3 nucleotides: TGTGCCTGGAGTGTACAATTTGGCAGGGCAAACACTGAAGCTTTCTTT. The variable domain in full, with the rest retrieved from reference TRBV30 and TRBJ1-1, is SQTIHQWPATLVQPVGSPLSLECTVEGTSNPNLYWYRQAAGRGLQLLFYSVGIGQISSEVPQNLSASRPQDRQFILSSKKLLLSDSGFYLCAWSVQFGRANTEAFFGQGTRLTVV.

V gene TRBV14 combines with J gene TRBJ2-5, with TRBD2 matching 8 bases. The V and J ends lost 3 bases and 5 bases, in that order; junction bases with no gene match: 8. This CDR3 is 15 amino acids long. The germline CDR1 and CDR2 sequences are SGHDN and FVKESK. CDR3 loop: CASSHRGGLEETQYF. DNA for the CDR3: TGTGCCAGCAGCCATCGGGGGGGCCTAGAGGAGACCCAGTACTTC.

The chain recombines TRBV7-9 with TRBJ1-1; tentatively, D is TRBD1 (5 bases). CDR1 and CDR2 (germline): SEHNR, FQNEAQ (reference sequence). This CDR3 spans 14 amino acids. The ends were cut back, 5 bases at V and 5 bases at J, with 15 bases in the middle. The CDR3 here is CASSVRDLSTEAFF. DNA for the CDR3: TGTGCCAGCAGCGTCAGGGACCTTTCTACTGAAGCTTTCTTT.

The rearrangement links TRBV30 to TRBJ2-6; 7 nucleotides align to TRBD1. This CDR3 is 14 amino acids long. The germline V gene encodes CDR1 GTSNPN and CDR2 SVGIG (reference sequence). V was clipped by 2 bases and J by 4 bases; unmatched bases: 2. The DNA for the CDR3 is TGTGCCTGGAGTACAGGGGCGGGGGCCAACGTCCTGACTTTC. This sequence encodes CAWSTGAGANVLTF.

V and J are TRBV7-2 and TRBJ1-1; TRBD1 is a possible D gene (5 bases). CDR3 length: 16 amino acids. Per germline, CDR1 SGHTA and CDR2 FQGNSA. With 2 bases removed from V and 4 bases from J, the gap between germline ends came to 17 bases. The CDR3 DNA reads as TGTGCCAGCAGCTTACGGGGGGACCCTTGGGGCACTGAAGCTTTCTTT. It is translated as CASSLRGDPWGTEAFF.

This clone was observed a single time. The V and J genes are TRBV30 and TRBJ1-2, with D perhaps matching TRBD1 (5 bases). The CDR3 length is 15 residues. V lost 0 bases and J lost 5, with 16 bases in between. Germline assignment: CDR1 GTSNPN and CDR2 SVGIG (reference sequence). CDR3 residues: CAWSVYLGGEYGYTF. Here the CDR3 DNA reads TGTGCCTGGAGTGTATATCTCGGGGGAGAGTATGGCTACACCTTC.

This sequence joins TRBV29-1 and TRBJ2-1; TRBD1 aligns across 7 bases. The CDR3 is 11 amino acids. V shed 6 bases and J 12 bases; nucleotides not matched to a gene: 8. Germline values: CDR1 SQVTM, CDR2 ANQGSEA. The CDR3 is CSVQTGRRQFF. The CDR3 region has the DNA TGCAGCGTACAGACAGGGCGACGGCAGTTCTTC.